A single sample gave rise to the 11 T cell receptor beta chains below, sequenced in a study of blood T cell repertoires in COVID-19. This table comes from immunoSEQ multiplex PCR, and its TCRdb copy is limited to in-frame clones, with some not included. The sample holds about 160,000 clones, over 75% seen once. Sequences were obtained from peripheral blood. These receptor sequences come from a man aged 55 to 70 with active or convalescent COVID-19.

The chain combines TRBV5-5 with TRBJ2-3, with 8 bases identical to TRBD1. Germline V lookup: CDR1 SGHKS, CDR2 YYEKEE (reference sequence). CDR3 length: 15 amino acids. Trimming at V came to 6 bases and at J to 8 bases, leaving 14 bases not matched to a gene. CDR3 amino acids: CASNAGGPSRFTQYF. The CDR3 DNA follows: TGTGCCAGCAACGCAGGGGGCCCGTCCCGTTTTACGCAGTATTTT.

CDR3 protein: CASSPRGQAGQPQHF. The CDR3, as DNA: TGTGCCAGCTCACCACGAGGACAGGCGGGTCAGCCCCAGCATTTT. This chain links TRBV18 with TRBJ1-5; 7 bases are shared with TRBD1. The germline gives CDR1 KGHSH, CDR2 LQKENI. The CDR3 covers 15 residues. The J segment lost 6 bases and the V segment lost 1 base, leaving 6 bases of the junction unmatched.

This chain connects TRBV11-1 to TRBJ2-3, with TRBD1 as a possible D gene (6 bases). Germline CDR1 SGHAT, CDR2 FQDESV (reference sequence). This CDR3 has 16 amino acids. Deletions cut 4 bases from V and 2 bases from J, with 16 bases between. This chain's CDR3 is CASSSRDKRATDTQYF. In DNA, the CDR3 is TGTGCCAGCAGCTCCCGGGACAAGCGAGCCACAGATACGCAGTATTTT.

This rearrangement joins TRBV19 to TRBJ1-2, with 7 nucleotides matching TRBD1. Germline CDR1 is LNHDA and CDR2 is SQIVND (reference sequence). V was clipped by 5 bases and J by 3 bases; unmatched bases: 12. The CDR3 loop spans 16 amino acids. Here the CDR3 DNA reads TGTGCCAGTAGTCCCCAGGCGGAACAGGGGTACTATGGCTACACCTTC. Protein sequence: CASSPQAEQGYYGYTF.

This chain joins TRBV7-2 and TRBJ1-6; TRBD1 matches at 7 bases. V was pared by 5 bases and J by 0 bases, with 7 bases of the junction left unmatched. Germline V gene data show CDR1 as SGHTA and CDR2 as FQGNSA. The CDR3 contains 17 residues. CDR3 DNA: TGTGCCAGCAGCCAAAAACAGGGGAGCTCCTATAATTCACCCCTCCACTTT. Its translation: CASSQKQGSSYNSPLHF.

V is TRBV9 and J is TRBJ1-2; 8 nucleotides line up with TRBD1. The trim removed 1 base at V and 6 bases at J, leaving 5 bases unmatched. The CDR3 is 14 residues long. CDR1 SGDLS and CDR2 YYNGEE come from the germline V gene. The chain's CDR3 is CASSVFVQGDGYTF. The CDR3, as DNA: TGTGCCAGCAGCGTATTCGTACAGGGGGATGGCTACACCTTC. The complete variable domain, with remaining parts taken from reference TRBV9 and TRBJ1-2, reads DSGVTQTPKHLITATGQRVTLRCSPRSGDLSVYWYQQSLDQGLQFLIQYYNGEERAKGNILERFSAQQFPDLHSELNLSSLELGDSALYFCASSVFVQGDGYTFGSGTRLTVV.

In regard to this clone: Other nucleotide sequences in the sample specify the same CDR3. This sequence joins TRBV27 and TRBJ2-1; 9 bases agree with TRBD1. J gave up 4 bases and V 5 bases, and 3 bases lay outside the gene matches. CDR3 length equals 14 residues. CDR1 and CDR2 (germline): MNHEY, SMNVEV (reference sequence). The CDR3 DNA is TGTGCCAGCAGTCGGACAGGGGCGTACAATGAGCAGTTCTTC. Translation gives CASSRTGAYNEQFF.

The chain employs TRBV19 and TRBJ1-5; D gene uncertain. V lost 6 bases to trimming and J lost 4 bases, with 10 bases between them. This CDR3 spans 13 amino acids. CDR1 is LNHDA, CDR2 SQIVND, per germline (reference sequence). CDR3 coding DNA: TGTGCCAGTAGACGCGGGGAGAATCAGCCCCAGCATTTT. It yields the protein CASRRGENQPQHF.

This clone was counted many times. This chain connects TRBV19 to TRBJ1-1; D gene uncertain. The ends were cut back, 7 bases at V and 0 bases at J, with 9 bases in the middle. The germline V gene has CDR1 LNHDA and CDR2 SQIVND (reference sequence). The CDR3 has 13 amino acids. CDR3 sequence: CASIGRMNTEAFF. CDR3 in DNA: TGTGCCAGTATTGGGAGGATGAACACTGAAGCTTTCTTT.

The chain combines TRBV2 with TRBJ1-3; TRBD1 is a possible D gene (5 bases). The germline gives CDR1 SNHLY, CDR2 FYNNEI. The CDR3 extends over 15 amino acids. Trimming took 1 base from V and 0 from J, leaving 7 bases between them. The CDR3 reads CASSEEQVSGNTIYF. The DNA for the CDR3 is TGTGCCAGCAGTGAAGAACAGGTCTCTGGAAACACCATATATTTT.

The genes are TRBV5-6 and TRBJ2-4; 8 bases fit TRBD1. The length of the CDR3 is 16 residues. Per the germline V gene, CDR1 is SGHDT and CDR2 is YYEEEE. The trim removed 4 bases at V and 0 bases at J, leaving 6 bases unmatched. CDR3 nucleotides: TGTGCCAGCAGCCTCCAGGGGGCGGGAGCCAAAAACATTCAGTACTTC. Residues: CASSLQGAGAKNIQYF.